This TCR beta chain was identified during a study of monozygotic twins with inflammatory bowel disease. With the 5' RACE reads reprocessed, TCRdb shows one record per CDR3 protein and no DNA. The clone table shows approximately 110,000 distinct CDR3 sequences, with the ten largest holding 12%. This CDR3 spans 11 amino acids. The V gene's germline CDR1 is SGHNT and CDR2 YENEEA. A word on this clonotype: Its antigen is not identified.

Blood, about 2.6 ml, was drawn per donor. Study conclusions and caveats: Any single strong signal or clonotype tied to IBD lacked support. IBD patients shared fewer clonotypes with other individuals than healthy twins, especially patients with disease activity signs. Twin pairs that were concordant did not differ from discordant pairs in repertoire similarity, possibly from limited power.

The chain links TRBV11-3 to TRBJ2-1. The source material was blood. This clonotype was obtained from a human donor with ulcerative colitis or Crohn's disease, or a healthy co-twin of an affected twin (not recorded which). The CDR3 loop reads CASSYGDEQFF.